This T cell receptor beta chain was recovered during a study of regulatory T cells in long-lasting Graves disease. Overall study results and limits: Small sample size may have lowered accuracy.

Construction of TCR beta libraries relied on iRepertoire HTBI primers and on Arm-PCR targeting CDR3 regions. Original handling: Samples revealed 50 to 75 TRBV and 14 TRBJ segments. MiXCR was run by TCRdb on the multiplex PCR reads, yielding one entry per CDR3 protein. It is TCRdb's table, rather than the study itself, that gives the V and J calls and clone size. The sample holds hundreds of thousands of distinct CDR3 sequences; approximately 13% are singletons and the top ten take roughly a tenth. This clonotype was picked up many times. Its antigen remains unidentified. V was clipped by 0 bases and J by 5 bases, with 13 bases between them. Looked up from germline, CDR1 is MNHEY and CDR2 is SVGAGI. The CDR3 length is 15 residues. The time point here: newly diagnosed GD, antithyroid drugs for less than 3 months. Isolated PBMC RNA provided the starting material for the TCR library. The same sample was also studied in work on T cells in Graves' hyperthyroidism and ophthalmopathy.

This chain uses TRBV6-5 with TRBJ1-2, with D possibly TRBD1 on 5 matching bases. This specimen consisted of peripheral blood mononuclear cells (PBMCs), obtained at new diagnosis, from a patient treated with antithyroid drugs. This sequence was found in a man between 25 and 39 years old with Graves disease. This chain's CDR3 is CASSYSHGGGYGYTF. The CDR3 DNA reads TGTGCCAGCAGTTACTCCCACGGGGGAGGGTATGGCTACACCTTC.